This T cell receptor beta chain was recorded in a study of T cell responses to AZD1222 COVID-19 vaccine (dated by TCRdb to the early 2020s). About the investigation overall: A total of about 240 trial participants underwent TCR sequencing, of whom around 200 received two doses of AZD1222 and around 25 received two doses of the MenACWY control vaccine. Trial participants were enrolled into age subgroups of 18-55, 56-69 and 70-plus years, which contained about 150, 28 and 57 TCR-sequenced participants, respectively. The investigation overall reported the following: Because no day 14 peak-response samples were available, repertoires were characterized only after the peak T cell response. In the small 56-69-year group, the increase in depth fell short of significance, most likely because of low power. Epitopes outside the regions mutated in the B.1.351 and B.1.1.7 variants were reportedly recognized by nearly half of the unique spike-specific TCRs. Vaccine-associated CD4 TCRs spanned the whole spike protein, with dominant responses in regions 160-218 and 743-854. Conclusions about previously exposed vaccinees are limited, since just five or six AZD1222 recipients were seropositive for SARS-CoV-2 at baseline. Participants were mostly white British, with more females than males. The authors suggested clonal diversity may have been underestimated. After two AZD1222 doses, both the breadth and the depth of spike-specific TCRs were significantly higher than at day 0 and than in MenACWY recipients.

The CDR3 regions of human TCRbeta chains were subjected to immunosequencing. The study's processing was this. Repertoire TCRs were matched against a reference library of SARS-CoV-2-specific TCRs generated with the MIRA antigen-specificity platform. Breadth was defined as the fraction of unique TCRs that were SARS-CoV-2-associated, and depth was defined as the fraction of total T cells that were SARS-CoV-2-associated. Using the MIRA data, each spike-specific TCR was mapped to the spike region that the TCR reacts to and placed in a CD4 or CD8 class. Log10-transformed breadth and depth values were compared by one-way ANOVA with Sidak's multiple comparisons tests. The clones in this table, taken by TCRdb from immuneACCESS, are in-frame only. Not every clone is retained; where verified, under half of the shortfall comes from an unresolved V gene, and the cause of the rest is unknown. Clone size and V and J calls were adopted from that table, with D and trimming inferred from the DNA. The sample data list 110,000 or so clones, and 88% of these were observed just once. The ten largest clones take up around 13% of the sample.

Interpreted using the paper, the time point label stands for: baseline before first vaccination. In the paper's terms, the treatment or condition label means: meningococcal conjugate vaccine given as trial control. Vaccinee samples came from UK trials COV001 and COV002, including a single-blind randomized controlled phase 2/3 trial of AZD1222 (ChAdOx1 nCoV-19) in healthy adults. For TCRbeta chain sequencing, PBMC samples were collected from trial participants at day 0 and at day 28 after the second dose. The CDR3 sequence holds 19 residues, the cysteine and phenylalanine included. Only the CDR3 part of the read is kept: 57 bases, read in frame from the first base. CDR1 SGHTA and CDR2 FQGNSA are derived from the germline V gene. V is pruned by 5 bases and J by 0 bases, leaving 14 bases of the junction without a gene match. About this clone itself: It has no known antigen specificity. The input lacks base qualities; no much larger clone sits a single base away.

The source was peripheral blood, collected on day 0 of MenACWY control vaccination. The V gene is TRBV7-2 and the J gene is TRBJ2-3; 10 bases in between match TRBD2. This receptor was obtained from an adult in good health. The DNA sequence is given as TGTGCCAGCAGCCGCCGGAGCGGGGGGGTGGTTTCTAGCACAGATACGCAGTATTTT. This is translated as CASSRRSGGVVSSTDTQYF.